One and the same sample provided the 20 T cell receptor beta chains below, sequenced in a study of PD-L1 blockade in urothelial cancer. Here immunoSEQ multiplex PCR was the method, and the copy in TCRdb shows in-frame clones only, minus some. The repertoire holds about 95,000 clones, 90% seen once, with about 1.7% in the top ten. Stated time point: pretreatment peripheral blood. The material sequenced was PBMCs, taken around atezolizumab (anti-PD-L1) treatment. These receptor sequences come from a man aged 55 to 70 with urothelial cancer.

The chain carries TRBV27 and TRBJ2-7; 8 bases match TRBD1. Germline lookup yields CDR1 MNHEY and CDR2 SMNVEV (reference sequence). Trimming cost V 6 bases and J 4 bases; bases outside gene matches: 8. The length of the CDR3 is 14 residues. CDR3 sequence reads: CASRRDRGWYEQYF. CDR3 nucleotide sequence: TGTGCCAGCAGACGCGACAGGGGTTGGTACGAGCAGTACTTC.

To note about this clone: Within the sample, other DNA sequences also encode this same CDR3. The chain is built from TRBV18 and TRBJ1-2, with 8 bases identical to TRBD1. The V gene end was trimmed by 3 bases and the J gene end by 4 bases; junction bases not matched to a gene: 7. The CDR3 runs 15 residues. Germline CDR1 and CDR2: KGHSH and LQKENI. In DNA form, the CDR3 reads TGTGCCAGCTCACCGAGACAGGGGATCGGCTATGGCTACACCTTC. Translating gives CASSPRQGIGYGYTF.

The chain carries TRBV7-2 and TRBJ2-7; the match to TRBD1 covers 10 bases. This CDR3 has 16 residues. V shed 3 bases and J 7 bases; nucleotides not matched to a gene: 12. Germline assignment: CDR1 SGHTA and CDR2 FQGNSA. DNA of the CDR3: TGTGCCAGCAGCTTGGCCGGAGGGGACAGGGGTCGTGAGCAGTACTTC. Translation gives CASSLAGGDRGREQYF.

V gene TRBV7-6 combines with J gene TRBJ1-5; 7 bases match TRBD1. CDR1 is SGHVS and CDR2 is FNYEAQ in the germline V gene. V was clipped by 2 bases and J by 6 bases; unmatched bases: 7. The CDR3 sequence is 15 residues long. The CDR3 bases are TGTGCCAGCAGCTTACAGACAGGGTTCGGTCAGCCCCAGCATTTT. It specifies CASSLQTGFGQPQHF.

The chain couples TRBV11-2 to TRBJ1-4; 11 positions match TRBD1. The V and J ends lost 6 bases and 7 bases, in that order; junction bases with no gene match: 10. In germline, CDR1 is SGHAT, CDR2 FQNNGV. This CDR3 is 16 amino acids long. The CDR3 nucleotides read TGTGCCAGCAGGAAAGTAGGACAGGGGGCGCGTGAAAAACTGTTTTTT. Translated: CASRKVGQGAREKLFF.

There are a few counts of this clone. The chain joins TRBV6-5 to TRBJ1-4; the D is unclear. V lost 6 bases, J lost 6 bases, and 11 bases lay in between. CDR1 and CDR2 from the germline V gene are MNHEY and SVGAGI. CDR3 size: 13 residues. In nucleotides, the CDR3 is TGTGCCAGCAGCCGATATGCGGATGAAAAACTGTTTTTT. Translation gives CASSRYADEKLFF.

The chain links TRBV7-2 to TRBJ2-1; 9 positions match TRBD1. The trim removed 3 bases at V and 8 bases at J, leaving 14 bases unmatched. The CDR3 consists of 17 residues. Germline lookup yields CDR1 SGHTA and CDR2 FQGNSA. Here the CDR3 reads CASSFSSWTGARDEQFF. The DNA for the CDR3 is TGTGCCAGCAGCTTCAGCTCGTGGACAGGGGCGAGGGATGAGCAGTTCTTC.

This clone was found once. The genes are TRBV20-1 and TRBJ2-1; 10 nucleotides line up with TRBD2. The CDR3 extends over 11 amino acids. Germline CDR1 and CDR2: DFQATT and SNEGSKA (reference sequence). The ends lost 7 bases at V and 8 bases at J; junction bases unmatched: 2. CDR3 nucleotide sequence: TGCAGTGTAGCGGGAGGATATGAGCAGTTCTTC. It encodes CSVAGGYEQFF.

The rearrangement links TRBV10-3 to TRBJ2-1; D gene uncertain. The CDR3 covers 13 residues. CDR1 is ENHRY, CDR2 SYGVKD, per germline. V was pared by 3 bases and J by 1 base, with 4 bases between. The CDR3 nucleotides are TGTGCCATCAGTGACGGGTCCTACAATGAGCAGTTCTTC. It is translated as CAISDGSYNEQFF.

The chain combines TRBV11-3 with TRBJ2-6; D unresolved. This CDR3 has 15 amino acids. Germline values: CDR1 SGHNT, CDR2 YENEEA. The V and J ends lost 5 bases and 4 bases respectively, with 12 bases between them. In DNA, the CDR3 is TGTGCCAGCAGCCCCCGTTCTGCGGGGGCCAACGTCCTGACTTTC. As protein: CASSPRSAGANVLTF.

The V gene is TRBV6-5, the J gene TRBJ1-1; 7 bases align to TRBD1. The CDR3 covers 13 residues. CDR1 MNHEY and CDR2 SVGAGI come from the germline V gene. Trimming removed 5 bases from V and 5 bases from J; junction bases left unmatched: 5. Here the CDR3 reads CASSPGGWTEAFF. The CDR3, as DNA: TGTGCCAGCAGTCCAGGGGGGTGGACTGAAGCTTTCTTT.

V gene TRBV6-1 combines with J gene TRBJ2-5; perhaps TRBD2 as D (6 bases). CDR3 length: 13 residues. The germline V gene encodes CDR1 MNHNS and CDR2 SASEGT. With 8 bases removed from V and 5 bases from J, the gap between germline ends came to 15 bases. The CDR3 spells CASGRLVEETQYF. Here the CDR3 DNA reads TGTGCCAGCGGACGACTAGTGGAGGAGACCCAGTACTTC.

The J gene is TRBJ1-2, the V gene TRBV7-2; 10 bases agree with TRBD1. From germline, CDR1 is SGHTA and CDR2 FQGNSA. The CDR3 consists of 13 residues. V lost 7 bases, J lost 2 bases, and 1 base stayed unmatched. The CDR3 DNA follows: TGTGCCAGCATGGGACAGGGGAACTATGGCTACACCTTC. This encodes CASMGQGNYGYTF.

The chain employs TRBV19 and TRBJ2-1, with TRBD2 identical over 12 bases. The V gene's germline CDR1 is LNHDA and CDR2 SQIVND (reference sequence). The length of the CDR3 is 15 residues. After removal of 1 base from V and 9 bases from J, the junction contained 4 bases not matched to a gene. This chain's CDR3 is CASSIGTSGAGEQFF. CDR3 sequence (DNA): TGTGCCAGTAGTATAGGGACTAGCGGGGCAGGTGAGCAGTTCTTC.

The V gene is TRBV7-3, the J gene TRBJ2-1; a weak D match, TRBD2 (6 bases). The CDR3 contains 18 residues. Trimming shortened V by 2 bases and J by 0 bases, and 17 bases separated the two germline ends. Germline lookup yields CDR1 SGHTA and CDR2 FQGTGA. The CDR3 is CASSLGPTSFGSYNEQFF. DNA of the CDR3: TGTGCCAGCAGCTTAGGGCCAACTAGCTTCGGCTCCTACAATGAGCAGTTCTTC.

CDR3 loop: CASSLRPGPTYEQYF. CDR3 coding DNA: TGTGCCAGCAGCTTGAGGCCAGGTCCTACTTACGAGCAGTACTTC. The chain links TRBV5-6 to TRBJ2-7, with D hard to call. Germline V lookup: CDR1 SGHDT, CDR2 YYEEEE. V lost 1 base and J 4 bases, leaving 15 bases between the germline ends. CDR3 length: 15 amino acids.

The chain combines TRBV5-1 with TRBJ2-2, with TRBD1 as a possible D gene (5 bases). Germline V gene sequence: CDR1 SGHRS, CDR2 YFSETQ. This CDR3 comprises 15 residues. With 2 bases removed from V and 7 bases from J, the gap between germline ends came to 15 bases. The DNA for the CDR3 is TGCGCCAGCAGCTTTTTAAGGCAGGGTGACGGGGAGCTGTTTTTT. It codes for CASSFLRQGDGELFF. The full variable domain, in which reference TRBV5-1 and TRBJ2-2 provide the parts outside the CDR3, is KAGVTQTPRYLIKTRGQQVTLSCSPISGHRSVSWYQQTPGQGLQFLFEYFSETQRNKGNFPGRFSGRQFSNSRSEMNVSTLELGDSALYLCASSFLRQGDGELFFGEGSRLTVL.

The chain is built from TRBV5-6 and TRBJ1-1; the match to TRBD1 covers 8 bases. Germline V gene data show CDR1 as SGHDT and CDR2 as YYEEEE. Germline trimming cut 0 bases from V and 5 bases from J; bases unmatched to any gene: 6. The CDR3 has 15 amino acids. CDR3 sequence (DNA): TGTGCCAGCAGCTTGGCGGGCAGGGGGCCTACTGAAGCTTTCTTT. It codes for CASSLAGRGPTEAFF.

This clone came up once. This CDR3 is CASSEVSGVSGETQYF. In DNA, the CDR3 is TGTGCCAGCAGCGAGGTGTCCGGGGTTTCGGGGGAGACCCAGTACTTC. The J gene is TRBJ2-5, the V gene TRBV5-4; D is possibly TRBD2 (5 bases). The CDR3 consists of 16 residues. The germline V and J ends were trimmed by 4 bases and 5 bases, with 21 bases remaining between them. Germline values: CDR1 SGHNT, CDR2 YYREEE (reference sequence).

V and J are TRBV2 and TRBJ1-4; tentatively, D is TRBD1 (5 bases). The CDR3 spans 14 residues. Germline V gives CDR1 SNHLY, CDR2 FYNNEI. The ends were cut back, 3 bases at V and 11 bases at J, with 16 bases in the middle. CDR3 sequence: CASSDQGIGWKLFF. CDR3 in DNA: TGTGCCAGCAGTGACCAGGGAATTGGGTGGAAACTGTTTTTT. The variable domain in full, with the rest retrieved from reference TRBV2 and TRBJ1-4, is EPEVTQTPSHQVTQMGQEVILRCVPISNHLYFYWYRQILGQKVEFLVSFYNNEISEKSEIFDDQFSVERPDGSNFTLKIRSTKLEDSAMYFCASSDQGIGWKLFFGSGTQLSVL.